This T cell receptor beta chain was sequenced during a study of T cells in Graves' hyperthyroidism and ophthalmopathy. Study outcomes and limitations: A median about 6.2 months before onset, the model predicted ophthalmopathy. Appearing also in blood were most of the thyroid clonotypes expanded above 0.001.

This clonotype was counted a few times. Its antigen is not known. Patients with ophthalmopathy all had a Clinical Activity Score of at least 3, a NOSPECS grade of at least 4 and duration under 3 months. The study based diagnoses on clinical symptoms, serum thyroxine and TRAb, thyroid ultrasound and orbital computed tomography. V lost 4 bases and J 0 bases, leaving 10 bases between the germline ends. The CDR3 covers 15 residues. CDR1 and CDR2 (germline): MNHNS, SASEGT. There were TCR beta CDR3 regions amplified from RNA transcripts. Using the HTBI primer set, a first-round RT-PCR was run on the TCR CDR3. MiXCR was run by TCRdb on the multiplex PCR reads, yielding one entry per CDR3 protein. The table has about 590,000 distinct CDR3 sequences, approximately 15% seen once.

The sequence was collected from a young woman with Graves' ophthalmopathy. This chain connects TRBV6-1 to TRBJ2-1; the D gene is possibly TRBD2 (5 bases). The sequenced sample was blood. In DNA form, the CDR3 reads TGTGCCAGCAGTGGACGGGGATTCTCCTACAATGAGCAGTTCTTC. Translated: CASSGRGFSYNEQFF.